This T cell receptor (beta chain) appears in the sequencing data of a study of T cell clones after liver transplantation (dated 2019 in TCRdb). As for the study more broadly: The samples were obtained from ITN030ST, a randomized trial that attempted immunosuppression withdrawal within 2 years after liver transplantation. As an antigen-independent comparator for donor-reactive sequences, third party-reactive TCRbeta sequences were also identified from pre-transplant MLRs. Donor-reactive T cell clones were identified by TCRbeta sequencing following a pre-transplant mixed lymphocyte reaction and were subsequently tracked in post-transplant blood. Of the eight recipients, three were HCV-positive, while the remaining recipients had been transplanted for non-autoimmune, non-viral indications. Of the 8 liver transplant recipients making up the studied cohort, 3 were classified as tolerant and 5 as non-tolerant. The subjects received no induction therapy and were kept on standard immunosuppression until randomization at 12-24 months post-transplant. Tolerance meant complete immunosuppression withdrawal for at least one year without liver enzymes rising beyond twice the upper limit of normal.

A remark on this clone: The clone's antigen remains unknown. No qualities accompany the bases; no much larger clone lies one base away.

Using immunoSEQ, frozen genomic DNA was subjected to high-throughput TCRbeta CDR3 sequencing, a process that included PCR amplification, mapping, bias correction and internal controls. The study's processing was this. Productive rearrangements were kept, and unique TCRbeta sequences were defined by CDR3 nucleotide sequence plus V and J gene. For classification of a sequence as donor-reactive, at least 5-fold expansion in CFSE-low cells relative to unstimulated pre-transplant cells and a frequency of at least 0.01% were required. Minimum frequency thresholds were set for each subject based on the unstimulated sample with the lowest template count, ensuring at least 90% detection power. Jensen-Shannon divergence between the top 1000 TCRbeta sequences post-transplant and pre-transplant was used to measure repertoire turnover. Two-sided Fisher's exact tests were used to test for changes in how often donor-reactive sequences were detected. In its TCRdb copy, this immuneACCESS table keeps in-frame sequences only and misses some clones. Where compared with another copy, unresolved V genes explain less than half of these, and the others have no known cause. The V and J calls and the clone size are those of that table, but D and trimming were determined from the DNA. Across this sample there are 1,200 or so clones, with less than 35% seen only once. The top ten clonotypes cover about 20% of the sample.

Overall study results and their limits: After accounting for repertoire turnover, donor-reactive detection was significantly reduced in 7 of 8 subjects for CD4 and 8 of 8 for CD8. A greater decline was seen for donor-reactive sequences than for third party-reactive sequences, suggesting partial antigen-specific deletion unrelated to withdrawal success. Because no allograft tissue specimens were available, donor-reactive T cells may have migrated into the graft instead of being deleted. A significant post-transplant decrease in circulating donor-reactive CD4 TCRbeta sequences was observed in 5 of 8 subjects, irrespective of tolerance or HCV status. Low numbers of available donor cells limited the measurable donor-reactive repertoire in a couple of subjects. Conclusions were preliminary, limited by small, heterogeneous patient numbers and non-standardized post-transplant time points.

To define alloreactive TCRbeta sequences, the proliferating CFSE-low cells from the MLR were sequenced. In CFSE-MLRs, pre-transplant recipient cells were stimulated with donor PBMCs, splenocytes or lymph node cells, or with third-party PBMCs. Each of the 8 studied subjects was randomized to immunosuppression withdrawal. The Qiagen DNeasy Blood and Tissue Kit was used to isolate genomic DNA. Sequenced sample: CD8+ T cells from PBMCs cultured with third-party cells. This clonotype was sampled from a human patient who received a liver transplant. It is possible that, after a transplant, some T cells come from the graft donor.

CDR3 loop: CASSAGTGAYEQYF. The nucleotide sequence is given as TGTGCCAGCAGCGCGGGGACAGGGGCTTACGAGCAGTACTTC. In this chain, TRBV6-5 is recombined with TRBJ2-7; TRBD1 agrees with 10 junctional bases. Here V drops 6 bases and J drops 4 bases, and the junction holds 6 bases not matched to any gene. CDR1 and CDR2 (MNHEY, SVGAGI) derive from the germline V gene. The CDR3 measures 14 amino acids from cysteine to phenylalanine. Only the CDR3 DNA is retained, 42 bases long and in frame from the first base.